A single T cell receptor beta chain is shown here with its context. Additional DNA sequences in this sample encode the identical CDR3. The data were taken from a study of shared clonotypes between healthy human individuals. TCRdb keeps only in-frame clones here, not all; method: immunoSEQ multiplex PCR. Seen here are about 510,000 clones, around 96% observed once, and the top ten hold approximately 0.06%. The split of CD4+ cells yielded CD45RA+ naive and CD45RA-negative memory subsets. Between the trimmed V and J ends, which lost 1 base and 4 bases, there was a span of 12 bases. The CDR3 contains 14 residues. Germline CDR1 reads SGHRS; CDR2 reads YFSETQ.

Sequencing was done on a sample of naive CD4+ T cells sorted from blood. Subset: CD45RA+ positively selected. The V gene is TRBV5-1, the J gene TRBJ2-7; no clear D. The receptor's source is a woman in her 30s in good health. The CDR3 is CASSLSPPTYEQYF. Written as DNA, the CDR3 is TGCGCCAGCAGCTTGTCCCCACCGACTTACGAGCAGTACTTC.